This TCR beta chain appears in the sequencing data of a study of regulatory T cells in long-lasting Graves disease. Time point in this sample: persistent/refractory GD, antithyroid drugs over 5 years with positive TRAb. Preparation of the TCR library used RNA extracted from PBMCs. This clonotype was found many times. Trimming took off 4 bases at V and 3 bases at J, with 24 bases between the two ends. The CDR3 runs to 18 residues. Germline V gives CDR1 KGHDR, CDR2 SFDVKD. Investigators prepared the TCR beta libraries by applying iRepertoire HTBI primers and Arm-PCR of CDR3 regions. One entry per CDR3 protein, called by TCRdb with MiXCR from the multiplex PCR reads. The sample lists 300,000 or so distinct CDR3 sequences, around 20% occurring once.

The chain combines TRBV24-1 with TRBJ2-7; D is possibly TRBD2 (6 bases). This material consisted of peripheral blood mononuclear cells (PBMCs), taken when the disease was refractory, from a patient treated with antithyroid drugs. This clonotype was obtained from a female donor with Graves disease. CDR3 in amino acids: CATSEYRRPGLGNYEQYF. The CDR3 bases are TGTGCCACCAGTGAATATCGCAGGCCGGGACTGGGGAACTACGAGCAGTACTTC.